Presented here are 19 T cell receptor beta chains from one specimen sequenced in a study of early T cells in non-severe SARS-CoV-2 infection. TCRdb redid the calling of the 5' RACE reads with MiXCR, one entry per CDR3 protein. The repertoire consists of tens of thousands of distinct CDR3 sequences, with approximately 15% occurring once and the leading ten covering over 4%. Sample: whole blood, taken at baseline. The receptors come from an adult who was a healthcare worker with PCR-confirmed SARS-CoV-2 infection or an uninfected control (not recorded which).

This rearrangement joins TRBV5-6 to TRBJ2-3; no firm D call. V was pared by 1 base and J by 1 base, with 7 bases between. The CDR3 has 14 amino acids. From germline, CDR1 is SGHDT and CDR2 YYEEEE. In DNA form, the CDR3 reads TGTGCCAGCAGCTTGCGACAAGGCACAGATACGCAGTATTTT. Translation: CASSLRQGTDTQYF.

This chain uses TRBV12-3 or TRBV12-4 with TRBJ2-7, with 10 bases matching TRBD2. After removal of 8 bases from V and 6 bases from J, the junction contained 10 bases not matched to a gene. The CDR3 totals 14 residues. This CDR3 is CASRGSGGAREQYF. For the CDR3, the DNA is TGTGCCAGCCGAGGGAGCGGGGGGGCCCGCGAGCAGTACTTC.

This clonotype was counted ten times or more. This rearrangement joins TRBV28 to TRBJ2-4; 8 positions match TRBD2. The CDR3 contains 15 residues. J lost 9 bases, V lost 6 bases, and 13 bases had no gene match. The germline V gene has CDR1 MDHEN and CDR2 SYDVKM. The CDR3: CASSGGLGWGSIQYF. As DNA, the CDR3 is TGTGCCAGCAGCGGGGGACTAGGGTGGGGTAGCATTCAGTACTTC.

This clonotype was observed many times. The rearrangement uses TRBV5-6 and TRBJ2-1; D unresolved. Germline loops: CDR1 SGHDT, CDR2 YYEEEE. This CDR3 is 11 amino acids long. V was cut by 2 bases and J by 10 bases, with 7 bases left in between. CDR3: CASSFTTEQFF. Written as DNA, the CDR3 is TGTGCCAGCAGCTTTACAACAGAGCAGTTCTTC.

This chain's CDR3 is CATSGHRDTGELFF. The CDR3 DNA follows: TGTGCCACCAGTGGACACAGGGACACCGGGGAGCTGTTTTTT. The chain uses TRBV24-1 and TRBJ2-2, with D possibly matching TRBD1 (6 bases). Germline V gives CDR1 KGHDR, CDR2 SFDVKD. The CDR3 totals 14 residues. V dropped 5 bases and J dropped 3 bases, with 9 bases sitting between them.

This clonotype was counted a few times. The genes are TRBV9 and TRBJ2-4; 7 bases match TRBD2. The CDR3 totals 15 residues. Germline values: CDR1 SGDLS, CDR2 YYNGEE. The V segment lost 0 bases and the J segment 4 bases; nucleotides outside the gene matches: 4. The CDR3 DNA is TGTGCCAGCAGCGTAGGGGCTAGCGGTAAAAACATTCAGTACTTC. Protein product: CASSVGASGKNIQYF.

This clonotype was recorded only once. The V call is TRBV20-1, the J call TRBJ1-6; unclear D gene. The CDR3 spans 16 residues. In germline, CDR1 is DFQATT, CDR2 SNEGSKA (reference sequence). The ends were cut back, 5 bases at V and 6 bases at J, with 20 bases in the middle. This CDR3 is CSAPREYGRINSPLHF. The CDR3 DNA reads as TGCAGTGCTCCCCGCGAGTATGGCAGAATTAATTCACCCCTCCACTTT.

This clonotype was seen at least ten times. The rearrangement links TRBV6-6 to TRBJ1-3, with TRBD1 as a possible D gene (6 bases). Per the germline V gene, CDR1 is MNHNY and CDR2 is SVGAGI (reference sequence). The CDR3 covers 13 residues. The V gene lost 2 bases and the J gene lost 7 bases, with 9 bases spanning the gap. Here the CDR3 reads CASSYVQGNTIYF. The CDR3 DNA sequence: TGTGCCAGCAGTTACGTGCAGGGGAACACCATATATTTT.

V gene TRBV12-3 or TRBV12-4 combines with J gene TRBJ1-5; TRBD1 agrees at 9 bases. V was clipped by 6 bases and J by 3 bases; unmatched bases: 6. The CDR3 is 15 residues long. The CDR3 bases are TGTGCCAGCAGGGCCGGGACAGGGTCCAATCAGCCCCAGCATTTT. Its translation: CASRAGTGSNQPQHF.

V usage is TRBV18 and J usage is TRBJ1-1; no reliable D call. Deletions cut 6 bases from V and 3 bases from J, with 14 bases between. CDR1 KGHSH and CDR2 LQKENI come from the germline V gene. The CDR3 runs 14 residues. The CDR3 DNA sequence: TGTGCCAGCTCCCGAACCGGAAGGGACACTGAAGCTTTCTTT. This codes for CASSRTGRDTEAFF.

This clonotype was detected a few times. This chain links TRBV4-1 with TRBJ1-2; no firm D call. The germline V gene encodes CDR1 MGHRA and CDR2 YSYEKL. V dropped 4 bases and J dropped 5 bases, with 17 bases sitting between them. The CDR3 loop spans 15 amino acids. In nucleotides, the CDR3 is TGCGCCAGCAGCCGTACCTTAAGGTCGGAATATGGCTACACCTTC. This encodes CASSRTLRSEYGYTF.

The chain couples TRBV7-6 to TRBJ2-5; D uncertain. With 5 bases removed from V and 7 bases from J, the gap between germline ends came to 11 bases. The CDR3 is made up of 12 amino acids. Germline assignment: CDR1 SGHVS and CDR2 FNYEAQ. The DNA for the CDR3 is TGTGCCAGCAGCCGAGAGTGGGGGACCCAGTACTTC. It translates to CASSREWGTQYF.

The sample holds a few counts of this clonotype. The J gene is TRBJ2-7, the V gene TRBV18; TRBD2 matches at 13 bases. Trimming took 4 bases from V and 3 from J; bases not matched to a gene: 12. Germline values: CDR1 KGHSH, CDR2 LQKENI. This CDR3 has 18 amino acids. CDR3 in DNA: TGTGCCAGCTCACGCCTTTCCGGGACTAGCGGGGACCTCTACGAGCAGTACTTC. Encoded protein: CASSRLSGTSGDLYEQYF.

V gene TRBV7-2 combines with J gene TRBJ2-1; a possible D gene is TRBD1 (5 bases). Trimming removed 4 bases from V and 9 bases from J, with 7 bases in between. Germline V gene sequence: CDR1 SGHTA, CDR2 FQGNSA. The CDR3 is 11 amino acids. The chain's CDR3 is CASSSRVEQFF. DNA of the CDR3: TGTGCCAGCAGCTCCAGGGTTGAGCAGTTCTTC.

This clonotype was counted ten times or more. The chain uses TRBV7-9 and TRBJ2-5; 10 bases map to TRBD2. Germline CDR1 and CDR2: SEHNR and FQNEAQ (reference sequence). The ends lost 5 bases at V and 5 bases at J; junction bases unmatched: 5. The CDR3 is made up of 14 amino acids. CDR3: CASSQGLAEETQYF. CDR3 nucleotide sequence: TGTGCCAGCAGCCAAGGACTAGCGGAGGAGACCCAGTACTTC. The whole variable domain, remainder taken from reference TRBV7-9 and TRBJ2-5, is DTGVSQNPRHKITKRGQNVTFRCDPISEHNRLYWYRQTLGQGPEFLTYFQNEAQLEKSRLLSDRFSAERPKGSFSTLEIQRTEQGDSAMYLCASSQGLAEETQYFGPGTRLLVL.

This clonotype has ten or more counts. The chain combines TRBV28 with TRBJ1-4; 9 bases align to TRBD1. The CDR3 runs to 14 residues. Looked up from germline, CDR1 is MDHEN and CDR2 is SYDVKM. V gave up 5 bases and J gave up 8 bases; unmatched junction bases: 6. The CDR3 protein is CASSPGQGMEKLFF. CDR3 sequence (DNA): TGTGCCAGCAGTCCGGGACAGGGCATGGAAAAACTGTTTTTT.

This clonotype was detected only a few times. The chain couples TRBV20-1 to TRBJ2-1, with D maybe TRBD1 (6 bases). CDR3 length: 12 residues. CDR1 is DFQATT, CDR2 SNEGSKA, per germline (reference sequence). Trimming cost V 4 bases and J 6 bases, with 10 bases left between them. CDR3 sequence (DNA): TGCAGTGCTACACAACAGGGCAATGAGCAGTTCTTC. It is translated as CSATQQGNEQFF.

This clonotype came up many times. This chain uses TRBV4-1 with TRBJ1-5; D is unresolved. The length of the CDR3 is 14 residues. Germline-derived CDR1 and CDR2 are MGHRA and YSYEKL. V lost 1 base to trimming and J lost 7 bases, with 11 bases between them. The CDR3 region is CASSQAGEGQPQHF. CDR3 coding DNA: TGCGCCAGCAGCCAAGCGGGCGAAGGGCAGCCCCAGCATTTT.

This chain joins TRBV7-6 and TRBJ1-6, with 7 bases matching TRBD1. V was clipped by 4 bases and J by 3 bases; unmatched bases: 6. CDR1 SGHVS and CDR2 FNYEAQ come from the germline V gene. This CDR3 spans 16 amino acids. CDR3 nucleotides: TGTGCCAGCAGCTCGAGGGGGACAGACTATAATTCACCCCTCCACTTT. Its translation is CASSSRGTDYNSPLHF.